The rows below give T cell receptor beta chains drawn from one sample of a study of T cell responses to AZD1222 COVID-19 vaccine. Sequenced by immunoSEQ multiplex PCR; TCRdb stores in-frame clones only, minus some. Of tens of thousands of clones in the sample, 88% were seen once. This specimen consisted of peripheral blood, obtained 28 days after the second AZD1222 dose. These receptors all come from an adult who received the AZD1222 COVID-19 vaccine. The conserved cysteine and the conserved F or W are not part of the CDR3 here.

len: 15
v_gene: TRBV27
CDR3aa: ASSLSNAPGKSGELF

len: 11
v_gene: TRBV6-5
CDR3aa: AARPGGGYEQY

len: 10
v_gene: TRBV7-8
CDR3aa: ASSSRLAGQF

len: 12
v_gene: TRBV6-4
CDR3aa: ASSPTTGSSEQF

len: 9
v_gene: TRBV30
CDR3aa: AWRRNTEAF

len: 9
v_gene: TRBV18
CDR3aa: ASSIQEKLF

len: 11
v_gene: TRBV6-5
CDR3aa: ASRGHRNQPQH

len: 14
v_gene: TRBV5-8
CDR3aa: ASSSWSGRVTDTQY

len: 14
v_gene: TRBV4-2
CDR3aa: ASSQAKVLAGNTIY

len: 16
v_gene: TRBV5-1
CDR3aa: ASSSGNRGTTSTDTQY

len: 16
v_gene: TRBV7-3
CDR3aa: ASSLIPQAGGFADTQY

len: 12
v_gene: TRBV30
CDR3aa: AWSVKGLNTEAF

len: 14
v_gene: TRBV6-2/TRBV6-3
CDR3aa: ASSYSEPSEYNEQF

len: 13
v_gene: TRBV18
CDR3aa: ASSPTASGNNEQF

len: 13
v_gene: TRBV6-5
CDR3aa: ASSYQGGNTGELF

len: 13
v_gene: TRBV3-1/TRBV3-2
CDR3aa: ASSQGHNTGNTIY

len: 12
v_gene: TRBV3-1/TRBV3-2
CDR3aa: ASSQGTSGNTQF

len: 13
v_gene: TRBV15
CDR3aa: ATSGITRGHNEQF

len: 13
v_gene: TRBV7-2
CDR3aa: ASSFPGQGTYEQY

len: 13
v_gene: TRBV30
CDR3aa: AWSVLVGGYNEQF

len: 8
v_gene: TRBV7-9
CDR3aa: ASSLGQQF

len: 11
v_gene: TRBV6-5
CDR3aa: ASSPGQALEAF

len: 12
v_gene: TRBV11-2
CDR3aa: ASSLEIYGYEQY

len: 10
v_gene: TRBV29-1
CDR3aa: STRDTNEKLF

len: 13
v_gene: TRBV6-4
CDR3aa: ASSKEANPYDEQF

len: 12
v_gene: TRBV3-1/TRBV3-2
CDR3aa: ASNRDGNNSPLH

len: 15
v_gene: TRBV9
CDR3aa: ASSVGFAGGLNTEAF

len: 14
v_gene: TRBV21-1
CDR3aa: ASNTRGEPPYNEQF

len: 15
v_gene: TRBV28
CDR3aa: ASSFPTGGSYNSPLH

len: 11
v_gene: TRBV5-1
CDR3aa: ASSLHRQETQY

len: 12
v_gene: TRBV13
CDR3aa: ASSLGRTTGELF

len: 11
v_gene: TRBV6-5
CDR3aa: ASTTGEGGEQY

len: 17
v_gene: TRBV28
CDR3aa: ASSHRGGTSGSSTDTQY

len: 11
v_gene: TRBV14
CDR3aa: ASSQQGRHGYT

len: 15
v_gene: TRBV28
CDR3aa: ASSLPTQGTSNQPQH